Given below is one TCR beta chain in context. Its cognate antigen has yet to be identified. No base qualities exist here, and no much larger clone lies one base off it. Compared with germline, V lacks 5 bases and J lacks 4 bases; bases without a gene match: 9. CDR1 and CDR2 are drawn from the germline V gene: SGHNT, YENEEA. Reading from cysteine to phenylalanine, the CDR3 counts 15 amino acids. Left in the record is the CDR3 DNA by itself, 45 bases read in frame from the first base. This sample was included in a study of PD-1 blockade in classical Hodgkin lymphoma (dated by TCRdb to between 2020 and 2021). Background on the whole study: The study used TCR beta sequencing and CyTOF to define a peripheral blood immune signature of response to PD-1 blockade in classical Hodgkin lymphoma.

Genomic DNA was isolated using the Qiagen DNeasy kit from unsorted PBMCs as well as from negatively selected CD4+ and CD8+ fractions. TCR beta CDR3 regions were subjected to amplification by immunoSEQ multiplex PCR with primers that anneal to V and J segments. A synthetic immune receptor repertoire was used to minimize amplification bias, and any residual bias was removed computationally once sequencing was done. The authors' pipeline ran thus. Repertoire diversity was quantified as the Shannon entropy index using custom Python scripts. Unsorted, CD4+ and CD8+ repertoires were analyzed separately, except in combined analyses where CD4+ and CD8+ sequences were merged in silico. TCRdb mirrors the immuneACCESS table, restricted to in-frame sequences. Some clones are absent from its copies; in checked studies, under half trace to an unresolved V gene, and the reason for the others is unknown. V and J calls and clone size are those listed in that table; D and trimming were worked out from the DNA. The table for this sample lists 17,000 or so clones; approximately 92% of them were counted only once. Of the sample, about 7% falls within the top ten clones.

Broader findings and caveats from the paper: Baseline TCR diversity was reported as lower in newly diagnosed patients than in healthy donors, and lower still in relapsed/refractory patients. Only a single clinical trial cohort was studied, and what caused the repertoire differences, possibly disease activity or prior therapy, remained undefined.

The sample's time point label, decoded: newly diagnosed, previously untreated cHL patient sample. PBMCs from patients with newly diagnosed, previously untreated classical Hodgkin lymphoma were sequenced as a comparison group for the relapsed/refractory trial patients. Peripheral blood was collected in 8 mL Vacutainer Cell Preparation Tubes, from which PBMCs were isolated by centrifugation and then cryopreserved. The sequencing sample was made of peripheral blood mononuclear cells (PBMCs). This receptor was identified in a human donor with classical Hodgkin lymphoma. The chain links TRBV11-3 with TRBJ1-1, with 8 middle bases fitting TRBD1. The CDR3 is CASSTSDRDRTEAFF. The nucleotides are TGTGCCAGCAGCACCTCGGACAGGGACCGCACTGAAGCTTTCTTT.